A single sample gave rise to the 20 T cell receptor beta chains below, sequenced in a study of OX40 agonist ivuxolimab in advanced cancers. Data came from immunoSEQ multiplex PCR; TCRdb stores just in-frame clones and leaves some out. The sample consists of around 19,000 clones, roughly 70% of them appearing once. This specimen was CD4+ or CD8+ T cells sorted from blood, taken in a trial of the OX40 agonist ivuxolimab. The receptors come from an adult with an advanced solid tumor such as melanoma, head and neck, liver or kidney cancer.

The CDR3: CASSLAEYEQYF. The CDR3 nucleotides are TGTGCCAGCAGCCTAGCTGAATACGAGCAGTACTTC. This chain connects TRBV14 to TRBJ2-7; no definite D call. Germline-derived CDR1 and CDR2 are SGHDN and FVKESK. The CDR3 loop spans 12 amino acids. The ends were cut back, 4 bases at V and 4 bases at J, with 8 bases in the middle. The full variable domain, completed using reference TRBV14 and TRBJ2-7, is EAGVTQFPSHSVIEKGQTVTLRCDPISGHDNLYWYRRVMGKEIKFLLHFVKESKQDESGMPNNRFLAERTGGTYSTLKVQPAELEDSGVYFCASSLAEYEQYFGPGTRLTVT.

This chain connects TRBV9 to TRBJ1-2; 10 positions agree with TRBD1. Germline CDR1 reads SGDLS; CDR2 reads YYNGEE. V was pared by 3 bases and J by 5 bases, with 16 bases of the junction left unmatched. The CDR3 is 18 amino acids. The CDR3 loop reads CASSADPHRDRGEYGYTF. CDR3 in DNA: TGTGCCAGCAGCGCGGATCCCCACCGGGACAGGGGCGAGTATGGCTACACCTTC.

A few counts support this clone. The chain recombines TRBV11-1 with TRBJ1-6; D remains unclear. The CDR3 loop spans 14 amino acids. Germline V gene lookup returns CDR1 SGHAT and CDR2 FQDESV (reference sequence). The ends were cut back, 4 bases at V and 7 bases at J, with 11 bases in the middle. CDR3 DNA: TGTGCCAGCAGCTCGTCTCCGGGGAATTCACCCCTCCACTTT. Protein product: CASSSSPGNSPLHF. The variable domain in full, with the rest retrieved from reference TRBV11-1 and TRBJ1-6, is EAEVAQSPRYKITEKSQAVAFWCDPISGHATLYWYRQILGQGPELLVQFQDESVVDDSQLPKDRFSAERLKGVDSTLKIQPAELGDSAMYLCASSSSPGNSPLHFGNGTRLTVT.

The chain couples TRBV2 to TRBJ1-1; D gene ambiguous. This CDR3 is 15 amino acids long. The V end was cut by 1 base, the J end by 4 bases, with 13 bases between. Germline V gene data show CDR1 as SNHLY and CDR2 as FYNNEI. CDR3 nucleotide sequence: TGTGCCAGCAGTGAAGGTGAAGGGTGGGGCACTGAAGCTTTCTTT. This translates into CASSEGEGWGTEAFF. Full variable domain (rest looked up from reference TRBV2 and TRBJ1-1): EPEVTQTPSHQVTQMGQEVILRCVPISNHLYFYWYRQILGQKVEFLVSFYNNEISEKSEIFDDQFSVERPDGSNFTLKIRSTKLEDSAMYFCASSEGEGWGTEAFFGQGTRLTVV.

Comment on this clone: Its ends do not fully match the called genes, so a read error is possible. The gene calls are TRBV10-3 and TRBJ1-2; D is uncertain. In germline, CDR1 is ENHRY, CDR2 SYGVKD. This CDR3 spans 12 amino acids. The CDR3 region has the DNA TGTGCCACCAGTGAGCGGGGCTATGGCTACACCTTC. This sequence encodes CATSERGYGYTF.

The CDR3 loop is CASSASGASSYEQYF. In DNA, the CDR3 is TGTGCCAGCAGCGCATCAGGGGCTAGCTCCTACGAGCAGTACTTC. The chain uses TRBV9 and TRBJ2-7, with a weak D call TRBD1 (6 bases). V was clipped by 3 bases and J by 0 bases, with 13 bases between them. CDR1 and CDR2 (germline): SGDLS, YYNGEE. This CDR3 has 15 amino acids.

CDR3 in amino acids: CASSFADPWRETQYF. CDR3 bases: TGTGCCAGCAGTTTTGCCGACCCGTGGAGGGAGACCCAGTACTTC. The chain carries TRBV7-9 and TRBJ2-5; TRBD2 is a possible D gene (5 bases). The CDR3 totals 15 residues. Per the germline V gene, CDR1 is SEHNR and CDR2 is FQNEAQ (reference sequence). V was pared by 6 bases and J by 5 bases, with 19 bases between.

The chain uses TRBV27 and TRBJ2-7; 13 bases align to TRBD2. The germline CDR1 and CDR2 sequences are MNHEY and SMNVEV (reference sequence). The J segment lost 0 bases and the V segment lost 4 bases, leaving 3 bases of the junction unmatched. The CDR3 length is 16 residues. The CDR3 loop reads CASSSGLAGRSYEQYF. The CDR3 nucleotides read TGTGCCAGCAGTTCGGGACTAGCGGGGCGCTCCTACGAGCAGTACTTC.

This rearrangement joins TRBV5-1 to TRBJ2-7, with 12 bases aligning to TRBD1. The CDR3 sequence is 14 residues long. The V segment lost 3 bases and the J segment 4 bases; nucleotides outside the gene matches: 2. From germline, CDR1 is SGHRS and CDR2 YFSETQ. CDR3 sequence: CASSSGQGAYEQYF. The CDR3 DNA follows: TGCGCCAGCAGCTCGGGACAGGGGGCATACGAGCAGTACTTC.

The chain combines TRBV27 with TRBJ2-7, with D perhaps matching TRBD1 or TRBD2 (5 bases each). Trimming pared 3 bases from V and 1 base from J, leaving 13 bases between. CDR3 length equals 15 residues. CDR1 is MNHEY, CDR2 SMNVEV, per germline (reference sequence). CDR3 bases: TGTGCCAGCAGTTTTCAAGGGACCGCGTCCTACGAGCAGTACTTC. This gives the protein CASSFQGTASYEQYF.

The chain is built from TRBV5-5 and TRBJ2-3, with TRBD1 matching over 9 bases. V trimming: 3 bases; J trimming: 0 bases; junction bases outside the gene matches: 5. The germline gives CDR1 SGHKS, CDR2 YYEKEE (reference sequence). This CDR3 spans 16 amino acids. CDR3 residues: CASSWDRVLSTDTQYF. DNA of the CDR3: TGTGCCAGCAGCTGGGACAGGGTACTTAGCACAGATACGCAGTATTTT. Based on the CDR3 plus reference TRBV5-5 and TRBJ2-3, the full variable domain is DAGVTQSPTHLIKTRGQQVTLRCSPISGHKSVSWYQQVLGQGPQFIFQYYEKEERGRGNFPDRFSARQFPNYSSELNVNALLLGDSALYLCASSWDRVLSTDTQYFGPGTRLTVL.

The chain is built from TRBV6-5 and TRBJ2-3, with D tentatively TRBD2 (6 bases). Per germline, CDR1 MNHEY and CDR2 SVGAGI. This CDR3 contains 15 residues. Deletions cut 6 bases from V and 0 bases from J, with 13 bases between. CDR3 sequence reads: CASRGLAPSTDTQYF. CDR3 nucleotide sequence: TGTGCCAGCAGGGGTCTAGCGCCCAGCACAGATACGCAGTATTTT.

The CDR3: CASSFEEFTEAFF. In DNA, the CDR3 is TGTGCCAGCAGTTTTGAGGAATTCACTGAAGCTTTCTTT. V and J are TRBV6-5 and TRBJ1-1; D not resolved. Trimming stripped 4 bases from V and 4 bases from J, with 10 bases between. The CDR3 contains 13 residues. Germline CDR1 is MNHEY and CDR2 is SVGAGI.

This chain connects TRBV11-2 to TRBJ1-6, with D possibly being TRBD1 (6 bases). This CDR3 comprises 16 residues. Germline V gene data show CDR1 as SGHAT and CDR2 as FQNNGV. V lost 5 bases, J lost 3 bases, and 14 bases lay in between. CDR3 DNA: TGTGCCAGCAGCCTCGGGGGCGATCTCTATAATTCACCCCTCCACTTT. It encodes CASSLGGDLYNSPLHF. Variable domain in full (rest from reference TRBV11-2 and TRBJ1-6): EAGVAQSPRYKIIEKRQSVAFWCNPISGHATLYWYQQILGQGPKLLIQFQNNGVVDDSQLPKDRFSAERLKGVDSTLKIQPAKLEDSAVYLCASSLGGDLYNSPLHFGNGTRLTVT.

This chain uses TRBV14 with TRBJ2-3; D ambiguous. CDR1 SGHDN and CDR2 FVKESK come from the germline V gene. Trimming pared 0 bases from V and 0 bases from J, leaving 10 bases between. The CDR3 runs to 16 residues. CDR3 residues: CASSQDFATSTDTQYF. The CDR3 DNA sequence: TGTGCCAGCAGCCAAGATTTCGCTACGAGCACAGATACGCAGTATTTT.

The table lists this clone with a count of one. CDR3 loop: CASSFGTSGSRDEQFF. CDR3 coding DNA: TGTGCCAGCAGCTTTGGGACTAGCGGGAGTAGAGATGAGCAGTTCTTC. The chain combines TRBV7-3 with TRBJ2-1; 14 nucleotides match TRBD2. Germline lookup yields CDR1 SGHTA and CDR2 FQGTGA. The J segment lost 8 bases and the V segment lost 3 bases, leaving 6 bases of the junction unmatched. The CDR3 extends over 16 amino acids.

The DNA of the CDR3 is TGTGCCAGCAGTCTTTCCGGACAGGGAGCCCAAGAGACCCAGTACTTC. Residues: CASSLSGQGAQETQYF. V usage is TRBV27 and J usage is TRBJ2-5, with 8 bases that match TRBD1. Unmatched junction bases numbered 9, after V lost 5 bases and J lost 1 base. Germline V gene lookup returns CDR1 MNHEY and CDR2 SMNVEV (reference sequence). The CDR3 loop spans 16 amino acids.

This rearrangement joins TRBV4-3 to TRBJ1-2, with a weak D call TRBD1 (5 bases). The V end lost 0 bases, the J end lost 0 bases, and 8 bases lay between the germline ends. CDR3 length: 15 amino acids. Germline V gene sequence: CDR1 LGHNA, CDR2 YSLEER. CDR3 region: CASSQEAGSNYGYTF. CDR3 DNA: TGCGCCAGCAGCCAAGAGGCAGGGTCTAACTATGGCTACACCTTC.

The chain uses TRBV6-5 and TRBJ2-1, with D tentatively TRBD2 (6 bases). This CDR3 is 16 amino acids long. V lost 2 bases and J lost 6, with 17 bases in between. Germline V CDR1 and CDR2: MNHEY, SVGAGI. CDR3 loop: CASSYEHYSGVNEQFF. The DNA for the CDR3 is TGTGCCAGCAGTTACGAACACTATAGCGGAGTCAATGAGCAGTTCTTC.

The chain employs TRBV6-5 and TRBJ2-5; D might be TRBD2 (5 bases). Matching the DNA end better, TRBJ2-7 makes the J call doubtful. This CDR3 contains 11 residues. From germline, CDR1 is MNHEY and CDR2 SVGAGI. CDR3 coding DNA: TGTGCCAGCAGTCAAGGGAGCGAGCAGTACTTC. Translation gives CASSQGSEQYF.